A single sample gave rise to the 29 T cell receptor beta chains below, sequenced in a study of T-cell reconstitution after alpha-beta-depleted transplantation in children. This sample's TCRbeta library carried unique molecular identifier barcodes. Each CDR3 protein gets one entry after TCRdb re-called the PCR reads with MiXCR. The sample consists of roughly 200,000 distinct CDR3 sequences, more than 14% of them appearing once. Sequencing was performed on PBMCs from the stem cell graft donor, taken from the stem cell graft. The receptors here all came from a human donor who donated a stem cell graft to a child with acute lymphoblastic leukemia.

This clonotype was counted at least ten times. The chain employs TRBV7-9 and TRBJ2-2, with unresolved D. With 1 base removed from V and 6 bases from J, the gap between germline ends came to 12 bases. CDR3 length: 15 amino acids. The germline V gene encodes CDR1 SEHNR and CDR2 FQNEAQ (reference sequence). The CDR3 spells CASSLEDLGSGELFF. CDR3 DNA sequence: TGTGCCAGCAGCTTAGAAGACCTCGGTTCCGGGGAGCTGTTTTTT.

This clonotype was counted many times. This sequence joins TRBV12-3 or TRBV12-4 and TRBJ2-5; D is ambiguous. This CDR3 is built from 13 residues. Trimming took off 5 bases at V and 3 bases at J, with 10 bases between the two ends. Written as DNA, the CDR3 is TGTGCCAGCAGTCCTAGACTGAAAGAGACCCAGTACTTC. This sequence encodes CASSPRLKETQYF.

This clonotype was seen many times. V usage is TRBV20-1 and J usage is TRBJ1-4; TRBD1 aligns across 7 bases. Germline assignment: CDR1 DFQATT and CDR2 SNEGSKA (reference sequence). With V trimmed by 5 bases and J by 8 bases, 8 bases remained unmatched. The CDR3 runs to 13 residues. The CDR3 protein is CSAPGQPAEKLFF. Here the CDR3 DNA reads TGCAGTGCTCCGGGACAGCCTGCAGAAAAACTGTTTTTT.

The chain combines TRBV7-8 with TRBJ2-2; D ambiguous. The CDR3 is 14 amino acids. Germline CDR1 and CDR2: SGHVS and FQNEAQ. Deletions cut 3 bases from V and 4 bases from J, with 9 bases between. CDR3 sequence: CASSFQHITGELFF. CDR3 sequence (DNA): TGTGCCAGCAGCTTTCAACACATCACCGGGGAGCTGTTTTTT.

Ten or more counts support this clonotype. The gene calls are TRBV29-1 and TRBJ1-1, with D unresolved. The V end was cut by 5 bases, the J end by 0 bases, with 13 bases between. The CDR3 extends over 14 amino acids. Germline V gives CDR1 SQVTM, CDR2 ANQGSEA. The CDR3 is CSVSGLGMNTEAFF. The CDR3 nucleotides read TGCAGCGTTAGTGGACTGGGGATGAACACTGAAGCTTTCTTT.

This clonotype showed up just a few times. V gene TRBV11-2 combines with J gene TRBJ2-1; D might be TRBD1 (6 bases). The CDR3 is 14 amino acids. V was shortened by 3 bases and J by 7 bases, with 13 bases between the two germline ends. Germline loops: CDR1 SGHAT, CDR2 FQNNGV. Here the CDR3 DNA reads TGTGCCAGCAGCTTGACCCGCGGACAGAATGAGCAGTTCTTC. This gives the protein CASSLTRGQNEQFF. The variable domain in full, completed from reference TRBV11-2 and TRBJ2-1, reads EAGVAQSPRYKIIEKRQSVAFWCNPISGHATLYWYQQILGQGPKLLIQFQNNGVVDDSQLPKDRFSAERLKGVDSTLKIQPAKLEDSAVYLCASSLTRGQNEQFFGPGTRLTVL.

This clonotype was counted ten times or more. CDR3 sequence (DNA): TGCGCCAGCAGTGAGTCGGGCCAAACTGATACGCAGTATTTT. This translates into CASSESGQTDTQYF. V is TRBV10-1 and J is TRBJ2-3; D gene ambiguous. Trimming removed 0 bases from V and 6 bases from J, with 10 bases in between. CDR1 WNHNN and CDR2 SYGVQD come from the germline V gene (reference sequence). The CDR3 is 14 residues long.

This clonotype showed up just a few times. The chain couples TRBV25-1 to TRBJ2-5; D not certain. Trimming took 2 bases from V and 1 from J, leaving 17 bases between them. In germline, CDR1 is MGHDK, CDR2 SYGVNS. The CDR3 totals 17 residues. The CDR3 DNA sequence: TGTGCCAGCAGTGAACATCGGAGCATTACTATCCAAGAGACCCAGTACTTC. Translated: CASSEHRSITIQETQYF.

This clonotype showed up many times. The J gene is TRBJ1-1, the V gene TRBV6-5, with a weak D call TRBD1 (6 bases). Trimming pared 4 bases from V and 2 bases from J, leaving 17 bases between. Per germline, CDR1 MNHEY and CDR2 SVGAGI. The CDR3 contains 16 residues. The CDR3 region is CASSSSILTGNTEAFF. The CDR3 bases are TGTGCCAGCAGTTCGAGCATATTGACAGGAAACACTGAAGCTTTCTTT.

This clonotype came up many times. The chain combines TRBV20-1 with TRBJ2-5; 8 bases match TRBD2. V trimming: 4 bases; J trimming: 3 bases; junction bases outside the gene matches: 7. The CDR3 has 14 amino acids. Germline values: CDR1 DFQATT, CDR2 SNEGSKA (reference sequence). The CDR3 region has the DNA TGCAGTGCTACTACAGCGGGAGACAAAGAGACCCAGTACTTC. Translating it yields CSATTAGDKETQYF.

This clonotype was seen at least ten times. This rearrangement joins TRBV5-1 to TRBJ1-1, with TRBD1 matching 7 bases. CDR1 and CDR2 from the germline V gene are SGHRS and YFSETQ. J was trimmed by 0 bases and V by 4 bases; bases with no gene match: 6. The CDR3 contains 15 residues. Here the CDR3 reads CASSAGGQLNTEAFF. Here the CDR3 DNA reads TGCGCCAGCAGCGCCGGGGGACAGCTGAACACTGAAGCTTTCTTT.

This clonotype was counted between two and nine times. The chain recombines TRBV28 with TRBJ2-5; 7 nucleotides line up with TRBD1. J was trimmed by 5 bases and V by 7 bases; bases with no gene match: 7. This CDR3 contains 13 residues. CDR1 MDHEN and CDR2 SYDVKM come from the germline V gene. The chain's CDR3 is CASNFQGDETQYF. The CDR3 DNA is TGTGCCAGCAACTTTCAGGGGGACGAGACCCAGTACTTC.

This clonotype came up many times. The chain joins TRBV6-5 to TRBJ1-1, with TRBD1 matching 11 bases. The length of the CDR3 is 14 residues. Germline CDR1 MNHEY, CDR2 SVGAGI. The V and J ends lost 6 bases and 4 bases, in that order; junction bases with no gene match: 4. Written as DNA, the CDR3 is TGTGCCAGCAGCGGACAGGGGGCGGGCACTGAAGCTTTCTTT. Protein: CASSGQGAGTEAFF.

At least ten counts were recorded for this clonotype. The chain employs TRBV25-1 and TRBJ1-1; tentatively, D is TRBD1 (5 bases). This CDR3 has 14 amino acids. Trimming took off 8 bases at V and 2 bases at J, with 15 bases between the two ends. Looked up from germline, CDR1 is MGHDK and CDR2 is SYGVNS. DNA for the CDR3: TGTGCCAGCGACAGCGGCGGGTCTAACACTGAAGCTTTCTTT. Translated: CASDSGGSNTEAFF.

This clonotype came up a few times. The V and J genes are TRBV28 and TRBJ2-5, with D perhaps matching TRBD1 (6 bases). V shed 4 bases and J shed 0 bases, with 18 bases lying between them. CDR1 is MDHEN and CDR2 is SYDVKM in the germline V gene. The CDR3 contains 17 residues. The CDR3 loop is CASSSPPTGLYQETQYF. CDR3 DNA sequence: TGTGCCAGCAGTTCCCCCCCTACAGGGTTGTACCAAGAGACCCAGTACTTC.

This clonotype was found many times. This sequence joins TRBV28 and TRBJ1-1; D remains unclear. CDR3 length: 14 amino acids. V was cut by 2 bases and J by 0 bases, with 7 bases left in between. CDR1 and CDR2 from the germline V gene are MDHEN and SYDVKM. The DNA of the CDR3 is TGTGCCAGCAGTTTAAACCCGGTGAACACTGAAGCTTTCTTT. Protein sequence: CASSLNPVNTEAFF.

This clonotype was recorded at least ten times. This chain links TRBV6-1 with TRBJ2-7, with D perhaps matching TRBD1 (6 bases). This CDR3 comprises 14 residues. Germline V gives CDR1 MNHNS, CDR2 SASEGT. V dropped 9 bases and J dropped 2 bases, with 17 bases sitting between them. The CDR3 sequence: CASTDRPTAYEQYF. The CDR3 DNA follows: TGTGCCAGTACCGACAGGCCGACCGCCTACGAGCAGTACTTC.

V and J are TRBV20-1 and TRBJ2-1, with a possible D match to TRBD1 (6 bases). The CDR3 length is 13 residues. V was pared by 5 bases and J by 12 bases, with 20 bases between. Germline lookup yields CDR1 DFQATT and CDR2 SNEGSKA (reference sequence). The CDR3 DNA reads as TGCAGTGCTCTACAGGGTTTTTCGTTAGGGCAGTTCTTC. Encoded protein: CSALQGFSLGQFF.

The chain uses TRBV23-1 and TRBJ1-6, with a tentative D call TRBD1 (6 bases). TRBV23-1 is treated as an ORF (open reading frame) with a function not yet certain. The CDR3 covers 13 residues. CDR3 DNA sequence: TGCGGAGAAGCCACAGGGATGAATTCACCCCTCCACTTT. Amino acids: CGEATGMNSPLHF.

This clonotype was seen many times. The genes are TRBV12-3 or TRBV12-4 and TRBJ2-6; D not resolved. V was trimmed by 7 bases and J by 2 bases, leaving 3 bases between them. CDR3 size: 12 residues. DNA for the CDR3: TGTGCCAGCAAAACTGGGGCCAACGTCCTGACTTTC. Its translation is CASKTGANVLTF.

This clonotype was found a few times. The chain is built from TRBV4-1 and TRBJ2-2; TRBD2 matches 12 bases. Unmatched junction bases numbered 7, after V lost 1 base and J lost 4 bases. Per germline, CDR1 MGHRA and CDR2 YSYEKL. This CDR3 contains 18 residues. The CDR3 coding sequence is TGCGCCAGCAGCCAAGCCGTCGGGACTAGCGGGTTCACCGGGGAGCTGTTTTTT. It encodes CASSQAVGTSGFTGELFF.

This clonotype was recorded many times. The chain joins TRBV20-1 to TRBJ1-1, with unresolved D. The CDR3 loop spans 14 amino acids. V shed 0 bases and J shed 3 bases, with 11 bases lying between them. Germline CDR1 reads DFQATT; CDR2 reads SNEGSKA (reference sequence). CDR3 bases: TGCAGTGCTAGAGAGGTCAGTAGACACACTGAAGCTTTCTTT. As protein: CSAREVSRHTEAFF.

This clonotype was seen many times. The rearrangement links TRBV12-3 or TRBV12-4 to TRBJ2-3; 9 nucleotides align to TRBD2. Germline trimming cut 6 bases from V and 0 bases from J; bases unmatched to any gene: 10. The CDR3 is 17 amino acids. The CDR3 DNA reads TGTGCCAGCAGGCCCGTTGCCCTAGCGGGGAGCACAGATACGCAGTATTTT. Protein sequence: CASRPVALAGSTDTQYF.

A note on this clonotype: A much larger clone lies one base from this, so it may be a read error. This chain connects TRBV12-3 or TRBV12-4 to TRBJ2-1, with D hard to call. The CDR3 is 11 amino acids. Trimming stripped 4 bases from V and 10 bases from J, with 8 bases between. CDR3 in amino acids: CASSSRLEQFF. The CDR3 bases are TGTGCCAGCAGTTCCCGGTTGGAGCAGTTCTTC.

This clonotype was seen at least ten times. The J gene is TRBJ2-1, the V gene TRBV19; D ambiguous. The V end was cut by 3 bases, the J end by 3 bases, with 6 bases between. The CDR3 contains 13 residues. Germline V lookup: CDR1 LNHDA, CDR2 SQIVND (reference sequence). Written as DNA, the CDR3 is TGTGCCAGTAGTATCGGTATCTACAATGAGCAGTTCTTC. Protein: CASSIGIYNEQFF. Full variable domain (outside the CDR3, taken from reference TRBV19 and TRBJ2-1): DGGITQSPKYLFRKEGQNVTLSCEQNLNHDAMYWYRQDPGQGLRLIYYSQIVNDFQKGDIAEGYSVSREKKESFPLTVTSAQKNPTAFYLCASSIGIYNEQFFGPGTRLTVL.

This clonotype occurred many times. The chain combines TRBV7-8 with TRBJ1-1; 10 bases are shared with TRBD1. Germline-derived CDR1 and CDR2 are SGHVS and FQNEAQ. The CDR3 has 15 amino acids. J gave up 6 bases and V 1 base, and 5 bases lay outside the gene matches. The chain's CDR3 is CASSLEDRGGSEAFF. For the CDR3, the DNA is TGTGCCAGCAGCTTAGAGGACAGGGGGGGTTCTGAAGCTTTCTTT.

This clonotype was counted a single time. This chain uses TRBV7-9 with TRBJ2-7; 7 bases map to TRBD2. J gave up 6 bases and V 2 bases, and 7 bases lay outside the gene matches. This CDR3 comprises 14 residues. CDR1 and CDR2 from the germline V gene are SEHNR and FQNEAQ (reference sequence). The CDR3 coding sequence is TGTGCCAGCAGCTTAAGCGCGACGGGGGGCGAGCAGTACTTC. Its protein product is CASSLSATGGEQYF.

This clonotype was detected many times. J is TRBJ2-7 and V is TRBV7-9; TRBD2 matches 7 bases. In germline, CDR1 is SEHNR, CDR2 FQNEAQ (reference sequence). Trimming at V came to 5 bases and at J to 6 bases, leaving 10 bases not matched to a gene. The CDR3 totals 14 residues. CDR3 protein: CASSPAGREFEQYF. The CDR3 nucleotides are TGTGCCAGCAGCCCCGCGGGGCGGGAGTTCGAGCAGTACTTC. The variable domain in full, with the rest retrieved from reference TRBV7-9 and TRBJ2-7, is DTGVSQNPRHKITKRGQNVTFRCDPISEHNRLYWYRQTLGQGPEFLTYFQNEAQLEKSRLLSDRFSAERPKGSFSTLEIQRTEQGDSAMYLCASSPAGREFEQYFGPGTRLTVT.

V gene TRBV27 combines with J gene TRBJ2-5, with unresolved D. Germline V gene lookup returns CDR1 MNHEY and CDR2 SMNVEV (reference sequence). V was shortened by 5 bases and J by 4 bases, with 14 bases between the two germline ends. This CDR3 has 14 residues. CDR3 DNA sequence: TGTGCCAGCAGTAGCCAGGTACTGGCAGAGACCCAGTACTTC. This gives the protein CASSSQVLAETQYF.